Here is one TCR beta chain with its context. Its cognate antigen has yet to be identified. No much larger clonotype is one base removed from it; base qualities were not supplied. The sample is drawn from a study of cytomegalovirus exposure and HLA in healthy donors listed by TCRdb under 2017. The study in broad terms: An earlier analysis of 587 of the donors reported approximately 300 Gb of sequence data and 95 million to 130 million unique TCR beta sequences obtained from approximately 180 million T cells. Class I and class II HLA loci were covered by the typing at four-digit resolution. Every repertoire in the discovery cohort had been generated on one and the same sequencing platform. To predict cytomegalovirus infection status, the study combined high-throughput TCR immunosequencing, statistical association of individual TCRs with disease status, and machine learning. A later analysis re-analyzed previously published TCR beta repertoires from 660 or so donors and added high-resolution HLA genotyping to study TCR occurrence patterns. The study aimed to test whether cataloging public T cell receptors could reveal signatures of past pathogen exposure. A later genetic analysis used genome-wide SNP genotypes for about 60% of the roughly 700 donors, treating that subset as a discovery cohort. Donor age, sex, ethnicity and CMV serostatus were compiled alongside the repertoire data. Among about 400 genotyped donors of the cohort, an average of approximately 220,000 unique TCR beta nucleotide sequences was sequenced per donor, of which about 20% were non-productive. Because of strong linkage in the cohort, a few DR-DQ haplotypes were treated as single units for association and clustering. The study profiled the T cell repertoires of hundreds of subjects by immunosequencing and related them to cytomegalovirus serostatus. Of the approximately 400 genotyped donors, around 81% fell in the genetic ancestry cluster associated with self-reported Caucasian donors. The later analysis used no new phenotypic data to find candidate immune exposures, relying instead on TCR beta sequences and their occurrence across donors. The number of typed donors differed by locus: about 620-640 for A, B, C, DRB1 and DQB1; 522 for DQA1; 606 for DPA1; and about 450 for DPB1. An earlier analysis of approximately 640 of the donors applied high-throughput TCR beta sequencing to assess whether each TCR beta V gene segment acted as functional or pseudogenic. Approximately 300 gigabases of sequencing data and approximately 84 million unique TCR sequences were included in an early release covering under 650 HLA-typed donors. Along with the approximately 700-subject first cohort, a separate validation cohort of over a hundred different subjects was used. Summary of the overall study and its limitations: In vitro tests confirmed that a few of the cytomegalovirus-associated TCR beta chains recognize cytomegalovirus antigens. A further reported finding was that TCR beta sequences accurately predicted the HLA-A and HLA-B alleles for most subjects in the first cohort. A later genetic analysis associated a missense DCLRE1C variant with V-gene and J-gene trimming of TCR beta chains, and an independent cohort replicated the association. According to a later analysis, parvovirus B19, influenza, CMV and Epstein-Barr virus appeared linked to several top co-occurrence clusters. The study listed approximately 150 TCR beta chains as associated with cytomegalovirus. Cytomegalovirus status was reported to be diagnosed by the classifier with high specificity and sensitivity in both the original and validation cohorts. Linkage disequilibrium might explain the correlated functional status among segregating V segments, but an unknown experimental factor could not be ruled out. It was suggested by the authors that the approach could potentially be generalized to other disease states and immunological phenotypes. Because HLA typing was unavailable for some donors at each locus, only the typed subset was used in association tests. Immune exposure information for the cohort was limited to CMV serostatus. A group of highly shared sequence variants was considered likely to be a technical artifact of the sequencing pipeline. A later analysis found that most CMV-associated TCR beta chains appeared HLA-restricted, with HLA associations seemingly driven largely by CMV exposure. In a later analysis, 16,951 TCR beta sequences were associated with specific HLA alleles at a false discovery rate of 0.05. Across donors, most TCR sequences were observed very rarely, whereas some public TCRs were present in many individuals. In this cohort, only TCR beta chains were sequenced, and detectable features were limited by the absence of alpha or paired-chain data. Over 15 rarely observed V segments, including chromosome 9 orphons, were excluded from the earlier analysis of several hundred of the donors because counts were too low. According to a later genetic analysis, donors in an Asian-associated ancestry cluster had fewer N-insertions in productive TCRs than the roughly 660-donor mean. An earlier analysis of approximately 500 of the donors showed that most TCR beta V segments appeared in productive rearrangements either about 87% or about 30% of the time, which broadly matched IMGT annotations. In a later analysis, HLA-associated TCR beta chains were found to be more clonally expanded and to have lower generation probabilities than equally common non-associated chains. Roughly uniform sequencing depth across donors was assumed in presence/absence analyses, although this assumption may not hold. Assigning TCR associations to individual alleles was difficult when HLA alleles, especially DR and DQ, strongly co-occurred. In a later analysis, TCR association rates were found to vary across HLA loci, with the most associated TCRs seen for DRB1 alleles and the fewest for HLA-C alleles.

Receptors were amplified or captured by the immunoSEQ multiplex PCR assay. A mixture of 60 forward primers for TCR Vbeta segments and 13 reverse primers for TCR Jbeta segments was used in the multiplex PCR. The CDR3 region of rearranged TCR beta genes was amplified from genomic DNA with a multiplex PCR assay. On the Illumina HiSeq System, the amplified TCR beta libraries were sequenced as 87-base-pair reads. In the source study's methods: A later analysis tallied 75 million to 95 million unique TCR beta chains across the 700 or so repertoires, and around 12 million of those chains were shared by two or more donors. To remove PCR and sequencing errors, raw reads were error-corrected and collapsed into unique sequences using a nearest-neighbor algorithm that merged closely related sequences. CDR3 sequences were aligned to IMGT reference sequences to assign V, D and J gene segments. For a sequence to be retained, a match of at least six nucleotides was required to both a V gene segment and a J gene segment. A rearrangement counted as productive if the CDR3 had no stop codons and remained in frame with V and J, and every other rearrangement counted as non-productive. Following IMGT convention, CDR3 was defined as the stretch from the second conserved V-encoded cysteine to the conserved J-encoded phenylalanine. In an earlier analysis of 587 of the donors, sequences lacking an unambiguous match to a single V gene segment were excluded. An earlier analysis of 500 to 700 of the donors classified V segments as functional when productive rearrangements were above 56.7% and as segregating when the standard deviation between donors was above 5%. To diagnose cytomegalovirus status from the catalog of TCR beta chain sequences, a statistical classification framework was built. In a later analysis, V and J genes were assigned by comparing TCR nucleotide sequences against IMGT/GENE-DB human TR gene sequences. A later analysis assigned CDR3 sequences and most-parsimonious VDJ recombination scenarios with the TCRdist pipeline. In a later analysis, every TCR beta chain was defined by the combination of its CDR3 amino acid sequence and its V-gene family, and reads without a unique V-gene family were dropped. In a later analysis, fewer than 600 highly shared, low-generation-probability nucleotide sequences were removed to address suspected cross-contamination and a sequencing artifact. For each public chain, a later analysis derived a clonal expansion index from normalized ranks of inferred template counts within each repertoire. In a later analysis, generation probabilities were computed using a VDJ recombination model fitted to out-of-frame rearrangements, and the results were checked against IGoR. A later analysis scored TCR-TCR, TCR-HLA and TCR-CMV co-occurrence with hypergeometric tests, applying a repertoire-size bias correction to TCR pairs. A later analysis estimated false discovery rates by permuting HLA or CMV assignments 20 times. A later analysis grouped co-occurring TCRs with DBSCAN, adding TCRdist sequence similarity when clustering within HLA-allele-positive subsets. For co-occurrence clustering, repertoires with fewer than 30,000 or more than 120,000 public chains were excluded, along with about five repertoires with anomalous nucleotide sharing. TCRdb took over this immuneACCESS table, retaining in-frame rearrangements with V and J assigned. Such tables are incomplete; in checked studies, under half of the missing clones stem from an unresolved V gene, and the remainder is unexplained. V and J calls and clone size are given by that table; D and trimming were obtained from the DNA. The sample has roughly 160,000 clones on record, 70% to 90% of them singletons. Almost 9.5% of the sample goes to the ten largest clones.

In total, 666 healthy bone marrow donors made up the cohort. At the time of sampling, all cohort members were nominally healthy, though unrecorded immune exposures were likely present. The donor tested CMV seropositive, placing the donor among the 289 seropositive members of the cohort. A peripheral blood sample was provided by each donor, and peripheral blood mononuclear cells were used for TCR beta sequencing. The Qiagen DNeasy Blood Extraction Kit was used to extract genomic DNA from the blood cell samples. The TCR comes from a man aged 18 to 29 in good health and CMV-seropositive. Specimen: PBMCs.

For the CDR3, the sequence is CASSLEFRGQVREQYF. DNA sequence: TGTGCCAGCAGCTTGGAGTTCAGGGGGCAAGTGCGGGAGCAGTACTTC. The chain was built from TRBV5-6 and TRBJ2-7, with 8 middle bases fitting TRBD1. Based on the germline V gene, the CDR1 and CDR2 sequences are SGHDT and YYEEEE. Relative to germline, V is missing 0 bases and J is missing 7 bases, with 12 bases of the junction outside any gene match. Counted from cysteine to phenylalanine, this CDR3 has 16 amino acids. CDR3 DNA is the only sequence kept; it has 48 bases, read in frame from the first base. The full variable domain, with segments outside the CDR3 supplied by the reference TRBV5-6 and TRBJ2-7 proteins, appears as DAGVTQSPTHLIKTRGQQVTLRCSPKSGHDTVSWYQQALGQGPQFIFQYYEEEERQRGNFPDRFSGHQFPNYSSELNVNALLLGDSALYLCASSLEFRGQVREQYFGPGTRLTVT.